This TCR beta chain was found in a study of T cell repertoires in cytomegalovirus infection. Study overall: Recently identified HLA-C-restricted CMV epitopes were used, and well-studied HLA-B-restricted CMV epitopes were used as well. From public TCR beta signatures came an indication of both CMV infection and matching HLA type. Study-level points and caveats: The ex vivo response was dominated by HLA-C-restricted CMV-specific TCR beta clonotypes.

This clonotype showed up just a few times. As yet, its antigen is unknown. Germline V gene data show CDR1 as ENHRY and CDR2 as SYGVKD. With 10 bases removed from V and 5 bases from J, the gap between germline ends came to 12 bases. This CDR3 is built from 11 residues. MiXCR, run by TCRdb on the reads, gives a single entry per CDR3 protein. The sample lists about 70,000 distinct CDR3 sequences; approximately 20% were seen once. Source: CD8+ T cells from cultured PBMCs, taken from culture after CMV antigen stimulation. This clonotype originated in a human donor in good health (CMV status not recorded). Some clones in this sample may be carry-over from other donors' samples. The chain is built from TRBV10-3 and TRBJ2-7, with unresolved D. The CDR3 here is CATLFNHEQYF. The DNA of the CDR3 is TGTGCCACCTTATTTAACCACGAGCAGTACTTC.